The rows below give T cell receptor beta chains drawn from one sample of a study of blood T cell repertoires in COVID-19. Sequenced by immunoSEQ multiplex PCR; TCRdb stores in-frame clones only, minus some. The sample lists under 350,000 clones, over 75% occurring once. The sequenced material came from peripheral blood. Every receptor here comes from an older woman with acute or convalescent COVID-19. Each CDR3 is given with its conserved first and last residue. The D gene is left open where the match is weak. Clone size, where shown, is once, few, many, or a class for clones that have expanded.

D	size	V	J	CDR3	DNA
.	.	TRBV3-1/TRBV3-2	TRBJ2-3	CASSPTSTDTQYF	TGTGCCAGCAGCCCGACTAGCACAGATACGCAGTATTTT
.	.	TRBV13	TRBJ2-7	CASSYGTGGNYEQYF	TGTGCCAGCAGCTACGGGACTGGGGGTAACTACGAGCAGTACTTC
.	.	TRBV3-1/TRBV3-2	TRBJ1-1	CASSQGQTYTEAFF	TGTGCCAGCAGCCAGGGGCAAACCTACACTGAAGCTTTCTTT
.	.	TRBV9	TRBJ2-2	CASSRVDNTGELFF	TGTGCCAGCAGCCGCGTAGATAACACCGGGGAGCTGTTTTTT
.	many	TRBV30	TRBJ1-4	CAWGKGGLDEKLFF	TGTGCCTGGGGTAAGGGTGGACTAGATGAAAAACTGTTTTTT
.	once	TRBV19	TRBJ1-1	CASSIRGTEAFF	TGTGCCAGTAGTATTAGGGGCACTGAAGCTTTCTTT
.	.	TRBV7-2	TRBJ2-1	CASRMGGAGSNEQFF	TGTGCCAGCAGGATGGGGGGGGCCGGGTCCAATGAGCAGTTCTTC
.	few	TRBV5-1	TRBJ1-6	CASSLAGPPSPLHF	TGCGCCAGCAGCTTGGCAGGCCCCCCGTCACCCCTCCACTTT
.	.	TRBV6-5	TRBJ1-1	CASTSTGRRTEAFF	TGTGCCAGCACCTCGACCGGGAGGCGCACTGAAGCTTTCTTT
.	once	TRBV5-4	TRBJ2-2	CASSPTGNTGELFF	TGTGCCAGCAGCCCGACAGGGAACACCGGGGAGCTGTTTTTT
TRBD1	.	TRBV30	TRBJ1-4	CALYRGRDEKLFF	TGTGCCTTGTACAGGGGGCGGGATGAAAAACTGTTTTTT
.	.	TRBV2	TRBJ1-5	CASSGIVGVSNQPQHF	TGTGCCAGCAGCGGGATAGTAGGTGTAAGCAATCAGCCCCAGCATTTT
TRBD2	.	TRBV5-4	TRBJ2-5	CASSFIAGGMEETQYF	TGTGCCAGCAGCTTTATAGCGGGGGGTATGGAAGAGACCCAGTACTTC
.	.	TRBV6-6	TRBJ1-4	CASSYPYGGTNEKLFF	TGTGCCAGCAGTTACCCCTACGGGGGAACTAATGAAAAACTGTTTTTT
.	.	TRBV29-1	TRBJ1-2	CSVEDMSGYTF	TGCAGCGTTGAAGATATGAGTGGCTACACCTTC
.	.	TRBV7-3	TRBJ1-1	CASSLHRVGNTEAFF	TGTGCCAGCAGCTTACACAGGGTAGGGAACACTGAAGCTTTCTTT
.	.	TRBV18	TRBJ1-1	CASSPRIAGDTEAFF	TGTGCCAGCTCACCGCGGATTGCGGGCGACACTGAAGCTTTCTTT
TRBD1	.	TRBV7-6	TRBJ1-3	CASSLEADRRGNTIYF	TGTGCCAGCAGCTTAGAAGCGGACAGGCGAGGAAACACCATATATTTT
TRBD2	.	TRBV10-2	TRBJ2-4	CASSDWERGAGGQYF	TGCGCCAGCAGTGATTGGGAGCGGGGGGCCGGGGGTCAGTACTTC
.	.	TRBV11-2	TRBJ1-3	CASSGPFAGNTIYF	TGTGCCAGCAGCGGCCCGTTCGCTGGAAACACCATATATTTT
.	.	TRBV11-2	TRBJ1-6	CASSLAGSDSPLHF	TGTGCCAGCAGCCTTGCCGGGTCTGATTCACCCCTCCACTTT
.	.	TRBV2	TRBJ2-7	CASSYQGYEQYF	TGTGCCAGCAGTTATCAGGGGTACGAGCAGTACTTC
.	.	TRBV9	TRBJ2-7	CASSVAGGNEQYF	TGTGCCAGCAGCGTAGCAGGGGGGAACGAGCAGTACTTC
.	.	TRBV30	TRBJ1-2	CAWSSLSNYGYTF	TGTGCCTGGAGTAGCCTTTCTAACTATGGCTACACCTTC
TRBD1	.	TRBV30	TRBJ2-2	CAWRGTGGRSGELFF	TGTGCCTGGAGAGGGACAGGGGGAAGATCCGGGGAGCTGTTTTTT